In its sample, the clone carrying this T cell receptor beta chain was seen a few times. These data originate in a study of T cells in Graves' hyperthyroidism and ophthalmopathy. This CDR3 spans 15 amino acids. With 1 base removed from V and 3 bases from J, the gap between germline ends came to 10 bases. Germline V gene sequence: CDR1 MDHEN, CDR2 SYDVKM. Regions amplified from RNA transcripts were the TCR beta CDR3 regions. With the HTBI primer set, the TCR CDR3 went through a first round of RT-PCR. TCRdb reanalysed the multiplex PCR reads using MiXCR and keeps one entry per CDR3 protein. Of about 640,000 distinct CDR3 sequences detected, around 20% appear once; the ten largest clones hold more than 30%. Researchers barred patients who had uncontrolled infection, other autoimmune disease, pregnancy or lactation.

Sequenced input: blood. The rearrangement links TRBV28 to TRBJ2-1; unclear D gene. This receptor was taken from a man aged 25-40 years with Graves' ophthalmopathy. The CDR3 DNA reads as TGTGCCAGCAGTTTATCATCCGCTGGCTACAATGAGCAGTTCTTC. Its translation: CASSLSSAGYNEQFF.